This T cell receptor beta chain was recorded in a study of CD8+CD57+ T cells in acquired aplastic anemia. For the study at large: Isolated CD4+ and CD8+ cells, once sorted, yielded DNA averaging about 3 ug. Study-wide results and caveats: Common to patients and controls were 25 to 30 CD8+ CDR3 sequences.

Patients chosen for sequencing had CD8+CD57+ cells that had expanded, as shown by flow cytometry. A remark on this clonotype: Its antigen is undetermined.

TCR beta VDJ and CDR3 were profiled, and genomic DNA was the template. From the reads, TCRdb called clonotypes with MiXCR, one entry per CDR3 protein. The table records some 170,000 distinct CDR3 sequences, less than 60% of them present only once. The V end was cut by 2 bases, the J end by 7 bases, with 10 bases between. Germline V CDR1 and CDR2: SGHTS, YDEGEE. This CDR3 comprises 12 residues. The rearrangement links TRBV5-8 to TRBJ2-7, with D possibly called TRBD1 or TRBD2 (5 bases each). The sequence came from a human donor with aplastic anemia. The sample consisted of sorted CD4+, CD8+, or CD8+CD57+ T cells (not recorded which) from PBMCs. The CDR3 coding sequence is TGTGCCAGCAGCTTAAGAGGGGAAGAGCAGTACTTC. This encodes CASSLRGEEQYF.